This T cell receptor beta chain comes out of a study of shared clonotypes between healthy human individuals. Assay: immunoSEQ multiplex PCR; the TCRdb copy retains only in-frame clones and omits some. Among just over 2,000,000 clones listed, 90% to 95% were seen once. The CDR3 runs to 11 residues. V lost 6 bases, J lost 9 bases, and 9 bases lay in between. Germline-derived CDR1 and CDR2 are SGHNT and YENEEA. Sequenced sample: naive CD4+ T cells sorted from blood. Subset described: CD45RA+ positively selected. The source of this sequence is a man between 18 and 35 years old in good health. The chain uses TRBV11-3 and TRBJ2-1; no definite D call. This CDR3 reads CASSRLCEQFF. The DNA for the CDR3 is TGTGCCAGCAGTCGCCTTTGTGAGCAGTTCTTC.